The rows below give T cell receptor beta chains drawn from one sample of a study of early T cells in non-severe SARS-CoV-2 infection. One entry per CDR3 protein, called by TCRdb with MiXCR from the 5' RACE reads. The repertoire holds around 80,000 distinct CDR3 sequences, with approximately 13% as singletons. Sequenced material: whole blood. Receptors originate from an adult who was a healthcare worker with PCR-confirmed SARS-CoV-2 infection or an uninfected control (not recorded which). Both conserved end residues are part of each CDR3. A D gene is named only where the DNA matches it firmly. The size field is filled for only some rows; it gives once, few, many or a size class.

v_gene: TRBV5-1; d_gene: TRBD2; j_gene: TRBJ2-3; abundance: NA; CDR3aa: CASSFRGGASDTQYF; CDR3nt: TGCGCCAGCAGCTTTCGCGGGGGGGCCTCAGATACGCAGTATTTT
v_gene: TRBV15; d_gene: NA; j_gene: TRBJ1-2; abundance: many; CDR3aa: CATSRLGTYGYTF; CDR3nt: TGTGCCACCAGCAGATTGGGGACCTATGGCTACACCTTC
v_gene: TRBV3-1; d_gene: NA; j_gene: TRBJ2-7; abundance: few; CDR3aa: CASSQDLVREGEQYF; CDR3nt: TGTGCCAGCAGCCAAGACCTCGTAAGGGAAGGCGAGCAGTACTTC
v_gene: TRBV5-8; d_gene: NA; j_gene: TRBJ2-2; abundance: few; CDR3aa: CASSSWGASGPGYTGELFF; CDR3nt: TGTGCCAGCAGCTCGTGGGGAGCTTCAGGGCCGGGGTACACCGGGGAGCTGTTTTTT
v_gene: TRBV11-2; d_gene: NA; j_gene: TRBJ2-2; abundance: NA; CDR3aa: CASSLPVRTGELFF; CDR3nt: TGTGCCAGCAGCTTGCCTGTGAGGACCGGGGAGCTGTTTTTT
v_gene: TRBV7-8; d_gene: TRBD1; j_gene: TRBJ1-2; abundance: NA; CDR3aa: CASSPTGIGYTF; CDR3nt: TGTGCCAGCAGCCCGACAGGGATCGGCTACACCTTC
v_gene: TRBV11-2; d_gene: TRBD1; j_gene: TRBJ1-1; abundance: NA; CDR3aa: CASSSSLTGGWNTEAFF; CDR3nt: TGTGCCAGCAGCTCATCCTTGACAGGGGGTTGGAACACTGAAGCTTTCTTT
v_gene: TRBV13; d_gene: TRBD1; j_gene: TRBJ2-1; abundance: few; CDR3aa: CASSYTGDEQFF; CDR3nt: TGTGCCAGCAGCTACACAGGGGATGAGCAGTTCTTC
v_gene: TRBV5-1; d_gene: TRBD2; j_gene: TRBJ2-7; abundance: many; CDR3aa: CASSWEGRYEQYF; CDR3nt: TGCGCCAGCAGCTGGGAGGGTCGGTACGAGCAGTACTTC
v_gene: TRBV6-5; d_gene: TRBD2; j_gene: TRBJ2-2; abundance: few; CDR3aa: CASSYETSENIGELFF; CDR3nt: TGTGCCAGCAGTTACGAGACTAGCGAGAACATCGGGGAGCTGTTTTTT
v_gene: TRBV25-1; d_gene: TRBD2; j_gene: TRBJ2-1; abundance: NA; CDR3aa: CASSDPTSGYYNEQFF; CDR3nt: TGTGCCAGCAGTGACCCTACTAGCGGGTATTACAATGAGCAGTTCTTC
v_gene: TRBV10-3; d_gene: NA; j_gene: TRBJ1-1; abundance: NA; CDR3aa: CAISDYGEGDTEAFF; CDR3nt: TGTGCCATCAGTGATTACGGGGAAGGAGACACTGAAGCTTTCTTT
v_gene: TRBV28; d_gene: TRBD1; j_gene: TRBJ1-6; abundance: NA; CDR3aa: CASSLGYGQGASSYNSPLHF; CDR3nt: TGTGCCAGCAGCCTTGGGTACGGACAGGGGGCAAGCTCCTATAATTCACCCCTCCACTTT
v_gene: TRBV12-2; d_gene: NA; j_gene: TRBJ2-5; abundance: few; CDR3aa: CASRNPPGFPQETQYF; CDR3nt: TGTGCAAGTCGTAACCCCCCGGGATTTCCACAAGAGACCCAGTACTTC
v_gene: TRBV4-1; d_gene: NA; j_gene: TRBJ2-1; abundance: many; CDR3aa: CASSQEQGINNEQFF; CDR3nt: TGCGCCAGCAGCCAAGAACAGGGCATCAACAATGAGCAGTTCTTC
v_gene: TRBV5-4; d_gene: NA; j_gene: TRBJ2-1; abundance: many; CDR3aa: CASSFEAVSYNEQFF; CDR3nt: TGTGCCAGCAGCTTTGAAGCGGTCTCCTACAATGAGCAGTTCTTC
v_gene: TRBV20-1; d_gene: NA; j_gene: TRBJ1-1; abundance: NA; CDR3aa: CSARTYYSGDTEAFF; CDR3nt: TGCAGTGCTAGAACGTATTATTCAGGGGACACTGAAGCTTTCTTT
v_gene: TRBV5-6; d_gene: NA; j_gene: TRBJ1-1; abundance: many; CDR3aa: CASTAGEGTMNTEAFF; CDR3nt: TGTGCCAGCACGGCAGGGGAGGGAACCATGAACACTGAAGCTTTCTTT
v_gene: TRBV27; d_gene: TRBD2; j_gene: TRBJ2-7; abundance: few; CDR3aa: CASRGLLAYEQYF; CDR3nt: TGTGCCAGCCGGGGACTATTAGCCTACGAGCAGTACTTC
v_gene: TRBV29-1; d_gene: NA; j_gene: TRBJ1-4; abundance: NA; CDR3aa: CSVDRDGEEKLFF; CDR3nt: TGCAGCGTTGACCGGGACGGTGAGGAAAAACTGTTTTTT
v_gene: TRBV2; d_gene: NA; j_gene: TRBJ1-1; abundance: NA; CDR3aa: CASSVHGDTEAFF; CDR3nt: TGTGCCAGCAGTGTACACGGGGACACTGAAGCTTTCTTT
v_gene: TRBV27; d_gene: NA; j_gene: TRBJ2-2; abundance: NA; CDR3aa: CASSPLALPNTGELFF; CDR3nt: TGTGCCAGCAGCCCACTAGCCCTGCCGAACACCGGGGAGCTGTTTTTT
v_gene: TRBV7-9; d_gene: NA; j_gene: TRBJ1-3; abundance: many; CDR3aa: CASSLDLGSGAGNTIYF; CDR3nt: TGTGCCAGCAGCTTAGATTTGGGCAGCGGAGCAGGAAACACCATATATTTT
v_gene: TRBV7-8; d_gene: TRBD1; j_gene: TRBJ1-5; abundance: NA; CDR3aa: CASSSIGQADQPQHF; CDR3nt: TGTGCCAGCAGCTCTATAGGACAGGCGGATCAGCCCCAGCATTTT
v_gene: TRBV3-1; d_gene: NA; j_gene: TRBJ2-7; abundance: many; CDR3aa: CASSHPGETIYEQYF; CDR3nt: TGTGCCAGCAGCCATCCAGGGGAGACCATCTACGAGCAGTACTTC
v_gene: TRBV3-1; d_gene: NA; j_gene: TRBJ1-1; abundance: NA; CDR3aa: CASSQDTRLSEAFF; CDR3nt: TGTGCCAGCAGCCAAGATACTCGGCTATCTGAAGCTTTCTTT
v_gene: TRBV12-3/TRBV12-4; d_gene: NA; j_gene: TRBJ2-1; abundance: few; CDR3aa: CASSPQRDNEQFF; CDR3nt: TGTGCCAGCAGTCCCCAGCGGGACAATGAGCAGTTCTTC
v_gene: TRBV27; d_gene: NA; j_gene: TRBJ1-2; abundance: many; CDR3aa: CASSPQDRVYGYTF; CDR3nt: TGTGCCAGCAGTCCACAGGACAGAGTCTATGGCTACACCTTC